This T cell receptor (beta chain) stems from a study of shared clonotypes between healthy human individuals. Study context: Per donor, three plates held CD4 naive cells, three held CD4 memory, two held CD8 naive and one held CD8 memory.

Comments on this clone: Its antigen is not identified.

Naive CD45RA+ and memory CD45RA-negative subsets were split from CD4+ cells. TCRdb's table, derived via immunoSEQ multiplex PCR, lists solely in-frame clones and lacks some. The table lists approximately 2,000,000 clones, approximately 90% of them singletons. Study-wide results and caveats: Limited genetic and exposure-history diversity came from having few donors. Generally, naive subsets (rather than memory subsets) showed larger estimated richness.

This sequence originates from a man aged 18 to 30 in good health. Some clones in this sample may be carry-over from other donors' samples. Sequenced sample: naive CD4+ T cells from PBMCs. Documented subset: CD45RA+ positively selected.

CDR3 bases: TGTGCCACCAGCAGAGATATCGGGGTAGCGACCCAGTACTTC. Protein: CATSRDIGVATQYF. The chain recombines TRBV15 with TRBJ2-5; possible D gene TRBD2, 5 bases. This CDR3 is 14 amino acids long. Trimming shortened V by 0 bases and J by 7 bases, and 12 bases separated the two germline ends. CDR1 is LNHNV, CDR2 YYDKDF, per germline (reference sequence).